These 18 T cell receptor beta chains were all obtained from the same sample, sequenced in a study of blood T cell repertoires in COVID-19. Assay used: immunoSEQ multiplex PCR; TCRdb lists only in-frame clones, some missing. Here the sample spans roughly 230,000 clones, approximately 77% being singletons. Specimen: peripheral blood. The receptors derive from a woman older than 75 with acute or convalescent COVID-19.

This rearrangement joins TRBV3-1 (or the pseudogene TRBV3-2) to TRBJ2-7, with 8 nucleotides matching TRBD2. CDR1 and CDR2 from the germline V gene are LGHDT and YNNKEL (reference sequence). The CDR3 has 14 residues. Germline trimming cut 3 bases from V and 1 base from J; bases unmatched to any gene: 2. Here the CDR3 reads CASSHSGGSYEQYF. CDR3 coding DNA: TGTGCCAGCAGCCACAGCGGGGGATCCTACGAGCAGTACTTC.

CDR3 coding DNA: TGCGCCAGCAGCTTGATGAACCCGAGCTCCTATAATTCACCCCTCCACTTT. Translation: CASSLMNPSSYNSPLHF. The rearrangement joins TRBV5-1 to TRBJ1-6, with D hard to call. The CDR3 covers 17 residues. Trimming stripped 1 base from V and 0 bases from J, with 11 bases between. Germline-derived CDR1 and CDR2 are SGHRS and YFSETQ.

The genes are TRBV5-6 and TRBJ2-1; a possible D gene is TRBD1 (6 bases). Trimming took 3 bases from V and 0 from J, leaving 7 bases between them. This CDR3 contains 14 residues. The germline V gene encodes CDR1 SGHDT and CDR2 YYEEEE. Here the CDR3 reads CASSWDNSYNEQFF. In DNA form, the CDR3 reads TGTGCCAGCAGCTGGGACAACTCCTACAATGAGCAGTTCTTC.

The gene calls are TRBV7-2 and TRBJ2-1, with D tentatively TRBD2 (7 bases). Trimming took off 1 base at V and 9 bases at J, with 19 bases between the two ends. The germline V gene encodes CDR1 SGHTA and CDR2 FQGNSA. The CDR3 sequence is 16 residues long. CDR3 loop: CASSLDGGAFTIEQFF. As DNA, the CDR3 is TGTGCCAGCAGCTTAGATGGGGGGGCGTTTACAATTGAGCAGTTCTTC.

This clone has only a few counts. The CDR3 DNA follows: TGTGCCAGCTCACCATCAGTTGATCAGCCCCAGCATTTT. Translation: CASSPSVDQPQHF. This chain links TRBV18 with TRBJ1-5; D is unresolved. The CDR3 length is 13 residues. V lost 2 bases and J 5 bases, leaving 7 bases between the germline ends. Looked up from germline, CDR1 is KGHSH and CDR2 is LQKENI.

This clone was observed once. The rearrangement uses TRBV5-1 and TRBJ2-2; a weak D match, TRBD2 (6 bases). Germline-derived CDR1 and CDR2 are SGHRS and YFSETQ. This CDR3 comprises 15 residues. Trimming removed 9 bases from V and 5 bases from J, with 20 bases in between. This CDR3 is CATGGGTDGTGELFF. CDR3 coding DNA: TGCGCCACCGGGGGAGGAACGGACGGTACCGGGGAGCTGTTTTTT.

The chain couples TRBV29-1 to TRBJ1-4, with 8 bases aligning to TRBD1. From germline, CDR1 is SQVTM and CDR2 ANQGSEA. This CDR3 comprises 13 residues. With V trimmed by 6 bases and J by 6 bases, 6 bases remained unmatched. As DNA, the CDR3 is TGCAGCGTCGAGACAGGGGCTTATGAAAAACTGTTTTTT. Its translation: CSVETGAYEKLFF.

The chain joins TRBV10-3 to TRBJ1-2, with D maybe TRBD1 (6 bases). CDR1 ENHRY and CDR2 SYGVKD come from the germline V gene. The ends were cut back, 8 bases at V and 6 bases at J, with 16 bases in the middle. The CDR3 extends over 13 amino acids. CDR3 protein: CAIRRQGKDGYTF. DNA for the CDR3: TGTGCCATCCGGCGCCAGGGGAAGGATGGCTACACCTTC.

This clone showed up just a few times. The chain is built from TRBV19 and TRBJ1-1; tentatively, D is TRBD1 (6 bases). Germline-derived CDR1 and CDR2 are LNHDA and SQIVND (reference sequence). V gave up 3 bases and J gave up 1 base, with 12 bases separating them. The CDR3 spans 15 residues. This chain's CDR3 is CASSMPGHPNTEAFF. The CDR3 bases are TGTGCCAGTAGTATGCCGGGACACCCGAACACTGAAGCTTTCTTT.

V and J are TRBV18 and TRBJ1-5; 8 bases map to TRBD1. J lost 8 bases, V lost 4 bases, and 10 bases had no gene match. The CDR3 is 15 amino acids. The germline V gene has CDR1 KGHSH and CDR2 LQKENI. CDR3 residues: CASSLTGQGGKPQHF. In nucleotides, the CDR3 is TGTGCCAGCTCACTAACTGGACAGGGTGGAAAGCCCCAGCATTTT.

The rearrangement links TRBV27 to TRBJ1-2; possible D gene TRBD1, 5 bases. Trimming took 3 bases from V and 0 from J, leaving 8 bases between them. CDR3 length equals 14 residues. CDR1 is MNHEY, CDR2 SMNVEV, per germline (reference sequence). CDR3 protein: CASSFDRANYGYTF. The DNA for the CDR3 is TGTGCCAGCAGTTTTGACAGAGCTAACTATGGCTACACCTTC.

CDR3 in DNA: TGTGCAGGAGGGGGGGCTGGGGCCAACGTCCTGACTTTC. Protein product: CAGGGAGANVLTF. This sequence joins TRBV28 and TRBJ2-6; D may be TRBD2 (7 bases). Germline lookup yields CDR1 MDHEN and CDR2 SYDVKM. The CDR3 length is 13 residues. The complete variable domain, with remaining parts taken from reference TRBV28 and TRBJ2-6, reads DVKVTQSSRYLVKRTGEKVFLECVQDMDHENMFWYRQDPGLGLRLIYFSYDVKMKEKGDIPEGYSVSREKKERFSLILESASTNQTSMYLCAGGGAGANVLTFGAGSRLTVL.

The chain uses TRBV7-2 and TRBJ1-4; the match to TRBD1 covers 7 bases. J lost 4 bases, V lost 2 bases, and 4 bases had no gene match. The CDR3 contains 15 residues. The germline V gene encodes CDR1 SGHTA and CDR2 FQGNSA. The CDR3 region is CASSLYGQDNEKLFF. The CDR3 nucleotides are TGTGCCAGCAGCTTATATGGACAGGATAATGAAAAACTGTTTTTT.

The chain joins TRBV4-3 to TRBJ1-2; a possible D gene is TRBD1 (6 bases). V shed 0 bases and J shed 2 bases, with 10 bases lying between them. The CDR3 runs 15 residues. Germline lookup yields CDR1 LGHNA and CDR2 YSLEER. DNA for the CDR3: TGCGCCAGCAGCCAAGATTTACAGGGCAACTATGGCTACACCTTC. It translates to CASSQDLQGNYGYTF.

The V and J genes are TRBV15 and TRBJ1-2; the match to TRBD1 covers 7 bases. V lost 0 bases and J lost 8; bases outside the gene matches: 3. This CDR3 comprises 13 residues. The germline CDR1 and CDR2 sequences are LNHNV and YYDKDF (reference sequence). The CDR3 reads CATSRETGSGYTF. In nucleotides, the CDR3 is TGTGCCACCAGCAGAGAGACAGGGTCCGGCTACACCTTC.

The gene calls are TRBV7-9 and TRBJ2-3; TRBD1 matches at 11 bases. The germline CDR1 and CDR2 sequences are SEHNR and FQNEAQ (reference sequence). J was trimmed by 3 bases and V by 4 bases; bases with no gene match: 12. There are 18 residues in the CDR3. The chain's CDR3 is CASSSPGDRGEGTDTQYF. The DNA of the CDR3 is TGTGCCAGCAGCTCGCCGGGGGACAGGGGGGAAGGGACAGATACGCAGTATTTT.

The chain carries TRBV7-9 and TRBJ1-4; D gene uncertain. Germline V gives CDR1 SEHNR, CDR2 FQNEAQ (reference sequence). V gave up 5 bases and J gave up 4 bases, with 14 bases separating them. The CDR3 has 15 residues. Here the CDR3 reads CASSPRTAVNEKLFF. The CDR3, as DNA: TGTGCCAGCAGCCCCCGCACAGCGGTTAATGAAAAACTGTTTTTT.

This clone came up a few times. V usage is TRBV19 and J usage is TRBJ1-5, with D tentatively TRBD1 (6 bases). Trimming cost V 5 bases and J 7 bases, with 18 bases left between them. The CDR3 runs 15 residues. Germline V gene lookup returns CDR1 LNHDA and CDR2 SQIVND (reference sequence). For the CDR3, the DNA is TGTGCCAGTAGTCCCAGGGGATTTAGGATACAGCCCCAGCATTTT. Its translation is CASSPRGFRIQPQHF.